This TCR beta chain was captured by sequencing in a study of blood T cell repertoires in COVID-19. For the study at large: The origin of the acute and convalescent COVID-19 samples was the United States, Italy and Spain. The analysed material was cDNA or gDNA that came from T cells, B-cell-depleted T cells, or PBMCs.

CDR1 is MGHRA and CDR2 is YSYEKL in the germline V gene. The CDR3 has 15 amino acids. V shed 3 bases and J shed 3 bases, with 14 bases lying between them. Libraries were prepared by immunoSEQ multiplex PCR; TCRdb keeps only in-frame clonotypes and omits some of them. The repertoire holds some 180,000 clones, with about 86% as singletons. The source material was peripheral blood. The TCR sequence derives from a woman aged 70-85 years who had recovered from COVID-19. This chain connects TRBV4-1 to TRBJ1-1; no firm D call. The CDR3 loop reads CASSQVGRRHTEAFF. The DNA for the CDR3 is TGCGCCAGCAGCCAGGTGGGCCGTCGGCACACTGAAGCTTTCTTT.